This TCR beta chain was captured by sequencing in a study of regulatory T cells in long-lasting Graves disease. Findings of the study overall: The work looked only at peripheral blood and did not look at thyroid tissue. TRBV28, TRBJ1-2 and TRBJ2-5 were favored in persistent disease.

The V end lost 3 bases, the J end lost 6 bases, and 11 bases lay between the germline ends. This CDR3 spans 13 amino acids. Indicated time point: newly diagnosed GD, antithyroid drugs for less than 3 months. PBMC RNA was the source of the TCR library. EDTA tubes held Nine milliliters of peripheral blood from each patient. Arm-PCR with iRepertoire HTBI primers amplified the CDR3 regions for these TCR beta libraries. TCRdb passed the multiplex PCR reads through MiXCR, listing each CDR3 protein once. This table holds around 320,000 distinct CDR3 sequences, 16% found once. This clonotype was picked up many times. The antigen is undetermined. The sample was also reused in another study, on T cells in Graves' hyperthyroidism and ophthalmopathy.

Sequences were derived from peripheral blood mononuclear cells (PBMCs), sampled at new diagnosis, from a patient treated with antithyroid drugs. The rearrangement joins TRBV12-3 or TRBV12-4 to TRBJ2-5, with D uncertain. This TCR came from a man aged 35-49 years with Graves disease. CDR3: CASSLSSSKTQYF. CDR3 DNA sequence: TGTGCCAGCAGTTTGTCATCGTCGAAGACCCAGTACTTC.